A selection of T cell receptor beta chains follows, all from one sample in a study of shared clonotypes between healthy human individuals. TCRdb's copy holds only in-frame clones and misses some; the assay was immunoSEQ multiplex PCR. The sample holds about 480,000 clones, approximately 79% seen once. The sequencing input was PBMCs. The receptors originated from a woman between 35 and 50 years old in good health. Some clones in this sample may be carry-over from other donors' samples. CDR3s include the opening cysteine and the closing phenylalanine or tryptophan. Fields, in order: D gene, J gene, clone size, V gene, CDR3 protein, CDR3 DNA. D genes are given only for firm matches. Clone size is not always given. Where it is, it says once, few, many or a class for expanded clones.

>TRBD1|TRBJ2-2|.|TRBV7-9
CASSPWTGSTGELFF
TGTGCCAGCAGCCCCTGGACAGGTTCCACCGGGGAGCTGTTTTTT
>TRBD1|TRBJ1-2|.|TRBV25-1
CASSDRTGSHGYTF
TGTGCCAGCAGTGACCGGACAGGGTCTCATGGCTACACCTTC
>.|TRBJ2-2|.|TRBV6-1
CASSELARNTGELFF
TGTGCCAGCAGTGAACTAGCGAGAAACACCGGGGAGCTGTTTTTT
>.|TRBJ1-1|.|TRBV29-1
CSVVGDVGTEAFF
TGCAGCGTTGTTGGGGATGTGGGCACTGAAGCTTTCTTT
>.|TRBJ2-3|.|TRBV7-8
CASSPSPDPRTDTQYF
TGTGCCAGCAGCCCATCACCGGATCCTCGCACAGATACGCAGTATTTT
>TRBD1|TRBJ2-3|once|TRBV5-6
CASSPDRGYLADTDTQYF
TGTGCCAGCAGCCCGGACAGGGGATATCTAGCAGACACAGATACGCAGTATTTT
>.|TRBJ1-1|.|TRBV30
CAWVTGWGTEAFF
TGTGCCTGGGTTACAGGTTGGGGGACTGAAGCTTTCTTT
>.|TRBJ2-7|.|TRBV25-1
CASSGGKGYEQYF
TGTGCCAGCAGTGGCGGGAAGGGGTACGAGCAGTACTTC
>.|TRBJ1-1|.|TRBV6-5
CASSTAGRTEAFF
TGTGCCAGCAGTACCGCAGGGAGAACTGAAGCTTTCTTT
>.|TRBJ2-3|.|TRBV7-3
CASSLGIAASTDTQYF
TGTGCCAGCAGCTTAGGGATAGCGGCTAGCACAGATACGCAGTATTTT
>.|TRBJ2-7|.|TRBV7-6
CASSLGPSEQYF
TGTGCCAGCAGCTTGGGCCCCTCGGAGCAGTACTTC
>TRBD1|TRBJ2-7|.|TRBV5-6
CASSTGQAAYEQYF
TGTGCCAGCAGCACGGGACAGGCCGCCTACGAGCAGTACTTC
>.|TRBJ2-6|.|TRBV6-1
CASSEVYRAPGANVLTF
TGTGCCAGCAGTGAAGTTTATCGGGCGCCTGGGGCCAACGTCCTGACTTTC
>.|TRBJ1-5|.|TRBV28
CASSPPRGWNQPQHF
TGTGCCAGCAGTCCACCCAGGGGTTGGAATCAGCCCCAGCATTTT
>.|TRBJ1-5|.|TRBV19
CASTDRDSNQPQHF
TGTGCCAGTACCGACAGAGATAGCAATCAGCCCCAGCATTTT
>TRBD1|TRBJ2-3|.|TRBV9
CASSPRGGGQGPDTQYF
TGTGCCAGCAGCCCAAGGGGTGGGGGACAGGGACCAGATACGCAGTATTTT
>.|TRBJ2-7|.|TRBV28
CASSLRGSPLYEQYF
TGTGCCAGCAGTTTAAGGGGTAGTCCATTGTACGAGCAGTACTTC
>.|TRBJ2-1|once|TRBV6-4
CASSDSSTGDYNEQFF
TGTGCCAGCAGTGACTCATCTACGGGGGATTACAATGAGCAGTTCTTC
>TRBD2|TRBJ2-1|.|TRBV9
CASSSIAGGTYNEQFF
TGTGCCAGCAGCTCAATAGCGGGAGGAACCTACAATGAGCAGTTCTTC
>.|TRBJ2-7|.|TRBV9
CASSNGPRAVEQYF
TGTGCCAGCAGCAACGGGCCCCGGGCGGTCGAGCAGTACTTC
>TRBD2|TRBJ2-2|.|TRBV5-4
CASSPRTSGRAGELFF
TGTGCCAGCAGCCCAAGGACTAGCGGGAGGGCCGGGGAGCTGTTTTTT
>.|TRBJ2-1|.|TRBV7-6
CASQEGKNFWGNEQFF
TGTGCCAGCCAAGAGGGAAAGAACTTCTGGGGCAATGAGCAGTTCTTC
>.|TRBJ1-5|.|TRBV28
CASTPDHLQPQHF
TGTGCCAGCACCCCGGATCACCTTCAGCCCCAGCATTTT
>.|TRBJ2-2|once|TRBV28
CASNRWTGELFF
TGTGCCAGCAATCGTTGGACCGGGGAGCTGTTTTTT
>.|TRBJ2-5|.|TRBV10-2
CASSEKRSQETQYF
TGCGCCAGCAGTGAGAAGAGGAGCCAAGAGACCCAGTACTTC
>TRBD2|TRBJ2-1|few|TRBV5-6
CASSLGLAGLYSSYNEQFF
TGTGCCAGCAGCCTGGGACTAGCGGGCCTCTACAGCTCCTACAATGAGCAGTTCTTC
>.|TRBJ2-7|few|TRBV28
CASSSPTRVGYEQYF
TGTGCCAGCAGTTCCCCCACCAGGGTTGGATACGAGCAGTACTTC
>.|TRBJ2-5|.|TRBV21-1
CASSKGRDRGSQETQYF
TGTGCCAGCAGCAAAGGGAGGGACAGGGGGAGCCAAGAGACCCAGTACTTC
>.|TRBJ1-1|.|TRBV18
CASSARQDNTEAFF
TGTGCCAGCTCAGCCAGACAGGATAACACTGAAGCTTTCTTT
>.|TRBJ2-7|.|TRBV5-1
CASSPTGGSSYEQYF
TGCGCCAGCAGCCCTACCGGGGGAAGCTCCTACGAGCAGTACTTC
>TRBD2|TRBJ2-1|.|TRBV4-3
CASSQDGGLAGGRQFF
TGCGCCAGCAGCCAAGATGGGGGACTAGCGGGAGGTCGGCAGTTCTTC
>.|TRBJ2-2|.|TRBV11-2
CASSLLIGELFF
TGTGCCAGCAGCCTCCTTATCGGGGAGCTGTTTTTT
>.|TRBJ2-5|once|TRBV28
CASSPGQLASVAQYF
TGTGCCAGCAGCCCGGGACAACTGGCCTCAGTGGCCCAGTACTTC
>TRBD1|TRBJ2-4|.|TRBV5-1
CASSLMGQGAVHIQYF
TGCGCCAGCAGCTTGATGGGACAGGGGGCCGTTCACATTCAGTACTTC
>.|TRBJ2-3|.|TRBV18
CASSPTQRGDTQYF
TGTGCCAGCTCGCCGACCCAACGGGGCGATACGCAGTATTTT
>.|TRBJ1-2|.|TRBV5-4
CASSLFIAGGAEGYTF
TGTGCCAGCAGCTTGTTTATCGCCGGGGGCGCGGAAGGCTACACCTTC
>.|TRBJ2-2|.|TRBV28
CASSLIDTGELFF
TGTGCCAGCAGTTTAATTGACACCGGGGAGCTGTTTTTT